This passage covers 22 T cell receptor beta chains from one sample sequenced in a study of T cell responses to AZD1222 COVID-19 vaccine. Data came from immunoSEQ multiplex PCR; TCRdb stores just in-frame clones and leaves some out. The sample consists of approximately 160,000 clones, about 92% of them appearing once. This specimen was peripheral blood, taken 28 days after the second AZD1222 dose. All receptors come from an adult who received the AZD1222 COVID-19 vaccine.

The V and J genes are TRBV4-1 and TRBJ2-4; perhaps D is TRBD1 or TRBD2 (5 bases each). This CDR3 is built from 17 residues. Per germline, CDR1 MGHRA and CDR2 YSYEKL. V lost 4 bases and J 4 bases, leaving 20 bases between the germline ends. The DNA of the CDR3 is TGCGCCAGCAGCCTCACGGGCAGCAACTGGGGGAAAAACATTCAGTACTTC. This sequence encodes CASSLTGSNWGKNIQYF.

The chain uses TRBV6-1 and TRBJ1-5; D remains unclear. V lost 1 base, J lost 5 bases, and 6 bases lay in between. This CDR3 has 13 amino acids. The germline gives CDR1 MNHNS, CDR2 SASEGT. The CDR3 region has the DNA TGTGCCAGCAGTGAAGAGTGGGATCAGCCCCAGCATTTT. It yields the protein CASSEEWDQPQHF.

This chain uses TRBV19 with TRBJ1-5; 7 bases line up with TRBD1. Trimming removed 3 bases from V and 3 bases from J; junction bases left unmatched: 8. The germline V gene has CDR1 LNHDA and CDR2 SQIVND (reference sequence). This CDR3 is 16 amino acids long. The CDR3 sequence: CASSIFAGGPNQPQHF. DNA for the CDR3: TGTGCCAGTAGTATTTTCGCAGGGGGTCCCAATCAGCCCCAGCATTTT.

This chain links TRBV30 with TRBJ1-1; 8 bases agree with TRBD1. Germline V lookup: CDR1 GTSNPN, CDR2 SVGIG (reference sequence). The V segment lost 4 bases and the J segment 1 base; nucleotides outside the gene matches: 8. The CDR3 is made up of 15 amino acids. The CDR3 protein is CAWTHGQGWNTEAFF. CDR3 coding DNA: TGTGCCTGGACCCACGGACAGGGATGGAACACTGAAGCTTTCTTT.

There are a few counts of this clone. The chain has TRBV5-6 and TRBJ2-1; no firm D call. CDR1 and CDR2 from the germline V gene are SGHDT and YYEEEE. The V and J ends lost 2 bases and 6 bases respectively, with 15 bases between them. CDR3 length: 15 residues. CDR3 loop: CASSLGTLYPNEQFF. The CDR3 DNA sequence: TGTGCCAGCAGCTTAGGTACCCTCTACCCCAATGAGCAGTTCTTC.

The V gene is TRBV5-6, the J gene TRBJ1-2, with D perhaps matching TRBD1 (5 bases). The CDR3 sequence is 14 residues long. Germline-derived CDR1 and CDR2 are SGHDT and YYEEEE. V lost 4 bases, J lost 4 bases, and 14 bases lay in between. For the CDR3, the DNA is TGTGCCAGCAGCCTCCGCGGGGGGATCTATGGCTACACCTTC. Translating gives CASSLRGGIYGYTF.

This clone is a singleton in its sample. The chain combines TRBV3-1 (or the pseudogene TRBV3-2) with TRBJ2-5; D not certain. Germline CDR1 is LGHDT and CDR2 is YNNKEL (reference sequence). The germline V and J ends were trimmed by 5 bases and 3 bases, with 16 bases remaining between them. This CDR3 spans 15 amino acids. CDR3 DNA: TGTGCCAGCAGCAGAAGTGTTTTGGTCGAAGAGACCCAGTACTTC. This gives the protein CASSRSVLVEETQYF.

This chain uses TRBV11-2 with TRBJ2-5; D gene ambiguous. This CDR3 has 12 residues. The V gene's germline CDR1 is SGHAT and CDR2 FQNNGV. V was cut by 3 bases and J by 5 bases, with 7 bases left in between. CDR3 loop: CASSLWWETQYF. The CDR3 nucleotides read TGTGCCAGCAGCTTGTGGTGGGAGACCCAGTACTTC.

The chain employs TRBV3-1 (or the pseudogene TRBV3-2) and TRBJ2-5, with TRBD2 identical over 8 bases. Germline V gene lookup returns CDR1 LGHDT and CDR2 YNNKEL (reference sequence). This CDR3 comprises 15 residues. Trimming took 1 base from V and 5 from J; bases not matched to a gene: 6. In nucleotides, the CDR3 is TGTGCCAGCAGCCAAGCGCTAGCGGGTAGGGAGACCCAGTACTTC. Translating gives CASSQALAGRETQYF.

With regard to this clone: One junction end disagrees with the germline gene, perhaps due to a read error. The chain employs TRBV5-1 and TRBJ2-2; TRBD1 matches 11 bases. CDR1 and CDR2 (germline): SGHRS, YFSETQ. The CDR3 is 14 amino acids. CDR3 nucleotide sequence: TGCGTCAGCAGCCCGGGACAGGGGGCCGGGGAGCTGTTTTTT. This encodes CVSSPGQGAGELFF.

The genes are TRBV6-5 and TRBJ1-1, with D possibly TRBD1 on 5 matching bases. The CDR3 loop spans 14 amino acids. Germline lookup yields CDR1 MNHEY and CDR2 SVGAGI. V lost 4 bases and J lost 1, with 10 bases in between. CDR3 sequence: CASSLRQPNTEAFF. The CDR3 region has the DNA TGTGCCAGCAGTTTAAGACAGCCGAACACTGAAGCTTTCTTT.

The chain links TRBV7-8 to TRBJ1-2; TRBD1 is a possible D gene (6 bases). The V end was cut by 0 bases, the J end by 0 bases, with 8 bases between. This CDR3 has 15 amino acids. Germline V CDR1 and CDR2: SGHVS, FQNEAQ. The CDR3 loop reads CASSLARGTNYGYTF. For the CDR3, the DNA is TGTGCCAGCAGCTTAGCGAGGGGGACTAACTATGGCTACACCTTC.

This clone was observed a handful of times. The chain recombines TRBV30 with TRBJ1-5; D is possibly TRBD1 (5 bases). Trimming pared 0 bases from V and 2 bases from J, leaving 14 bases between. Germline assignment: CDR1 GTSNPN and CDR2 SVGIG (reference sequence). The CDR3 extends over 16 amino acids. CDR3 in DNA: TGTGCCTGGAGTGTAGAGAGAGTAGGGGGCAATCAGCCCCAGCATTTT. This translates into CAWSVERVGGNQPQHF.

V gene TRBV3-1 (or the pseudogene TRBV3-2) combines with J gene TRBJ2-1; D possibly matches TRBD1 or TRBD2 (6 bases each). The germline gives CDR1 LGHDT, CDR2 YNNKEL (reference sequence). The V and J ends lost 4 bases and 5 bases respectively, with 24 bases between them. The CDR3 sequence is 18 residues long. Here the CDR3 reads CASSPQWAEGEMDNEQFF. The CDR3 DNA follows: TGTGCCAGCAGCCCGCAATGGGCGGAGGGGGAAATGGACAATGAGCAGTTCTTC.

This sequence joins TRBV7-2 and TRBJ2-5, with 7 nucleotides matching TRBD2. This CDR3 has 13 amino acids. Germline V gene sequence: CDR1 SGHTA, CDR2 FQGNSA. J gave up 5 bases and V 5 bases, and 5 bases lay outside the gene matches. CDR3 residues: CASSSGTRETQYF. CDR3 coding DNA: TGTGCCAGCAGCAGCGGGACGCGGGAGACCCAGTACTTC. The whole variable domain, remainder taken from reference TRBV7-2 and TRBJ2-5, is GAGVSQSPSNKVTEKGKDVELRCDPISGHTALYWYRQSLGQGLEFLIYFQGNSAPDKSGLPSDRFSAERTGGSVSTLTIQRTQQEDSAVYLCASSSGTRETQYFGPGTRLLVL.

The chain joins TRBV6-6 to TRBJ1-2; a weak D match, TRBD1 (5 bases). The CDR3 extends over 16 amino acids. V was clipped by 6 bases and J by 3 bases, with 20 bases between them. Germline V gene lookup returns CDR1 MNHNY and CDR2 SVGAGI (reference sequence). CDR3 residues: CASSNIGPGVYYGYTF. DNA of the CDR3: TGTGCCAGCAGCAACATCGGTCCGGGGGTCTACTATGGCTACACCTTC.

The chain joins TRBV7-9 to TRBJ1-2; 9 bases align to TRBD1. Germline loops: CDR1 SEHNR, CDR2 FQNEAQ (reference sequence). The CDR3 length is 14 residues. Trimming cost V 5 bases and J 6 bases; bases outside gene matches: 7. CDR3 sequence (DNA): TGTGCCAGCAGCGTCCCGGGACAGGGAGATGGCTACACCTTC. Its protein is CASSVPGQGDGYTF. The whole variable domain, remainder taken from reference TRBV7-9 and TRBJ1-2, is DTGVSQNPRHKITKRGQNVTFRCDPISEHNRLYWYRQTLGQGPEFLTYFQNEAQLEKSRLLSDRFSAERPKGSFSTLEIQRTEQGDSAMYLCASSVPGQGDGYTFGSGTRLTVV.

This clone has just one count. This chain links TRBV10-1 with TRBJ2-3; 8 bases agree with TRBD2. The length of the CDR3 is 14 residues. Germline V lookup: CDR1 WNHNN, CDR2 SYGVQD (reference sequence). V was pared by 6 bases and J by 4 bases, with 6 bases of the junction left unmatched. CDR3 region: CASSPGLDPDTQYF. The CDR3 coding sequence is TGCGCCAGCAGCCCGGGACTAGACCCAGATACGCAGTATTTT.

This chain connects TRBV5-3 to TRBJ1-5; tentatively, D is TRBD1 (6 bases). TRBV5-3 falls under the ORF class, with uncertain function. This CDR3 contains 15 residues. The V and J ends lost 1 base and 2 bases respectively, with 10 bases between them. CDR3 sequence (DNA): TGTGCCAGAAGCTTGCTTACAGGGTGCAATCAGCCCCAGCATTTT. Translated: CARSLLTGCNQPQHF.

This sequence joins TRBV6-5 and TRBJ1-3; 9 bases match TRBD1. After removal of 6 bases from V and 2 bases from J, the junction contained 5 bases not matched to a gene. This CDR3 has 15 amino acids. CDR1 and CDR2 (germline): MNHEY, SVGAGI. The CDR3 region has the DNA TGTGCCAGCAGACCGACAGGGGGTACTGGAAACACCATATATTTT. Its protein is CASRPTGGTGNTIYF.

The CDR3 DNA sequence: TGTGCCAGCAGCGTAGGGGGGACAGGGGCCCACGAGCAGTACTTC. It encodes CASSVGGTGAHEQYF. The chain is built from TRBV9 and TRBJ2-7; 10 nucleotides line up with TRBD1. This CDR3 spans 15 amino acids. Looked up from germline, CDR1 is SGDLS and CDR2 is YYNGEE. Unmatched junction bases numbered 5, after V lost 0 bases and J lost 5 bases.

J is TRBJ2-7 and V is TRBV7-9; TRBD1 might be the D (5 bases). The length of the CDR3 is 13 residues. Germline V gene data show CDR1 as SEHNR and CDR2 as FQNEAQ (reference sequence). V lost 6 bases to trimming and J lost 4 bases, with 13 bases between them. The CDR3 DNA is TGTGCCAGCAGTGGGAAGGGGCGGTACGAGCAGTACTTC. Residues: CASSGKGRYEQYF.